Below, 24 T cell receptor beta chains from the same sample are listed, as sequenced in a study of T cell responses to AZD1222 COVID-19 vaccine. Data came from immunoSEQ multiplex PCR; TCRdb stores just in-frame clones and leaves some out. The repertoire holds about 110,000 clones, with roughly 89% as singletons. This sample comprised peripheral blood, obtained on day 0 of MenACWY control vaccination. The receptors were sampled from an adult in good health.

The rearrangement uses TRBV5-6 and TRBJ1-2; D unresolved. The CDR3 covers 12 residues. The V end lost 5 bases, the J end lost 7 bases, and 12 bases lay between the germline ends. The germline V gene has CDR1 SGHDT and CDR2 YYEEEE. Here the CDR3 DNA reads TGTGCCAGCAGGCGGCGGGAAGCTGGCTACACCTTC. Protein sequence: CASRRREAGYTF.

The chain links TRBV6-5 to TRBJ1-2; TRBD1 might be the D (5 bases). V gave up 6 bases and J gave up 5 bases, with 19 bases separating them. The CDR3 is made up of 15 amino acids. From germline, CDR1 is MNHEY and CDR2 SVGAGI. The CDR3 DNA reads TGTGCCAGCAGCCTCTACAGGAGCCAGGCGTATGGCTACACCTTC. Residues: CASSLYRSQAYGYTF.

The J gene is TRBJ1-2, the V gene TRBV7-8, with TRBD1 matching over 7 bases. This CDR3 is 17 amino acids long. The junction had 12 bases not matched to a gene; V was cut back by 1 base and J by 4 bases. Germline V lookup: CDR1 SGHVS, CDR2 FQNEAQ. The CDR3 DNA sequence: TGTGCCAGCAGCTTAGGGGCGAGGGGGCGAGCCAGCTATGGCTACACCTTC. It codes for CASSLGARGRASYGYTF.

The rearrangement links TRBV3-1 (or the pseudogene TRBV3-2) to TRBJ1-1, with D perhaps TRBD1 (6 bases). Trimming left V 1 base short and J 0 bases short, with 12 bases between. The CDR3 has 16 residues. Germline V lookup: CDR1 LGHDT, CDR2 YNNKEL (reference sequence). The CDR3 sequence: CASSQVGGALNTEAFF. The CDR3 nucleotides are TGTGCCAGCAGCCAAGTGGGGGGGGCGTTGAACACTGAAGCTTTCTTT.

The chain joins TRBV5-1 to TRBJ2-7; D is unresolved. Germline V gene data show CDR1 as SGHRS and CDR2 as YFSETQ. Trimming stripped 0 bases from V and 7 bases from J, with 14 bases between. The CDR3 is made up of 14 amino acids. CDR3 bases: TGCGCCAGCAGCTTGGAAGTAAAAGGGCCTGAGCAGTACTTC. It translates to CASSLEVKGPEQYF. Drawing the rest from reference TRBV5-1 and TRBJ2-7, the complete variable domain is KAGVTQTPRYLIKTRGQQVTLSCSPISGHRSVSWYQQTPGQGLQFLFEYFSETQRNKGNFPGRFSGRQFSNSRSEMNVSTLELGDSALYLCASSLEVKGPEQYFGPGTRLTVT.

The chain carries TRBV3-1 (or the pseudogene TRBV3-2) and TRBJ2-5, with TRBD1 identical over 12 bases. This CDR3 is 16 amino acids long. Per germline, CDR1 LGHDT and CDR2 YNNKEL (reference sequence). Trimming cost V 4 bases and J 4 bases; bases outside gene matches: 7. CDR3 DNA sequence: TGTGCCAGCAGCCTATTGGGACAGGGGGCCGGAGAGACCCAGTACTTC. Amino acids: CASSLLGQGAGETQYF.

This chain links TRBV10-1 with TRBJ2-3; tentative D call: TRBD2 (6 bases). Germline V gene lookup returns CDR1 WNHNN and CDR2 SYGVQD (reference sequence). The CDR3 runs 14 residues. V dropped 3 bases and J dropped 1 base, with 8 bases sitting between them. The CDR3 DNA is TGCGCCAGCAGTGACACGGGAGGCACAGATACGCAGTATTTT. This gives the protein CASSDTGGTDTQYF.

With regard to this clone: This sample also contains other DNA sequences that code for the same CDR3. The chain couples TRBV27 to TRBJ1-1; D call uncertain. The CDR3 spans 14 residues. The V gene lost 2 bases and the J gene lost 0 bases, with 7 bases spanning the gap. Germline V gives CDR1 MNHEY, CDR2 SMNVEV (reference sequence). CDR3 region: CASSLGQMNTEAFF. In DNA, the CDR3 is TGTGCCAGCAGTTTAGGTCAGATGAACACTGAAGCTTTCTTT.

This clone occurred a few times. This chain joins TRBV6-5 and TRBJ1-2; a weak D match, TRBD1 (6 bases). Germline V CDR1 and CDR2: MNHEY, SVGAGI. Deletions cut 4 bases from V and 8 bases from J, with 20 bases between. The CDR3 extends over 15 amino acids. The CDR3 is CASSSPSQQGSGYTF. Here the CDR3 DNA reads TGTGCCAGCAGTTCCCCCAGCCAGCAGGGGAGCGGCTACACCTTC.

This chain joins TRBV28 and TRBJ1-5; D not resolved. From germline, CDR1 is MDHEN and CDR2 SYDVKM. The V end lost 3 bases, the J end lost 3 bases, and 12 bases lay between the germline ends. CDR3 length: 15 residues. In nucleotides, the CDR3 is TGTGCCAGCAGTTTCAGGTCGTTATCCAATCAGCCCCAGCATTTT. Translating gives CASSFRSLSNQPQHF.

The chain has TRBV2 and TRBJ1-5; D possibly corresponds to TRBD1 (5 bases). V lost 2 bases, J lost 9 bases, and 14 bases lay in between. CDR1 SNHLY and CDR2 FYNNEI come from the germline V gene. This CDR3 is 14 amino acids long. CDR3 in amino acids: CASSEWQGLGPQHF. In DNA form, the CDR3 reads TGTGCCAGCAGTGAATGGCAGGGATTGGGGCCCCAGCATTTT. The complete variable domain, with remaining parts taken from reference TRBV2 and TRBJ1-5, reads EPEVTQTPSHQVTQMGQEVILRCVPISNHLYFYWYRQILGQKVEFLVSFYNNEISEKSEIFDDQFSVERPDGSNFTLKIRSTKLEDSAMYFCASSEWQGLGPQHFGDGTRLSIL.

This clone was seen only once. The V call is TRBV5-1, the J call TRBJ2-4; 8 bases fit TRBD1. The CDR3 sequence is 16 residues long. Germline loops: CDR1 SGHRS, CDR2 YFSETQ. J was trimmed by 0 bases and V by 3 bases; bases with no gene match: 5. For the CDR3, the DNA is TGCGCCAGCAGCTCCGGGACAGGACTAGCCAAAAACATTCAGTACTTC. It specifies CASSSGTGLAKNIQYF.

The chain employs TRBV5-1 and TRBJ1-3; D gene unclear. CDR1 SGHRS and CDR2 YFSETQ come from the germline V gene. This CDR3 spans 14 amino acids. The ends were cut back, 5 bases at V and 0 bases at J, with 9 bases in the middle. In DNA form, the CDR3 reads TGCGCCAGCAGGGACGTAAGCTCTGGAAACACCATATATTTT. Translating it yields CASRDVSSGNTIYF.

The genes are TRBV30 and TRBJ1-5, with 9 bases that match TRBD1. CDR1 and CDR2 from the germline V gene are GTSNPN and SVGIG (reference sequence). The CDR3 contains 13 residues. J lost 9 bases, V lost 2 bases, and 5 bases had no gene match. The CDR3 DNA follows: TGTGCCTGGAGTCGACAGGGGGTTACGCCCCAGCATTTT. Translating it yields CAWSRQGVTPQHF.

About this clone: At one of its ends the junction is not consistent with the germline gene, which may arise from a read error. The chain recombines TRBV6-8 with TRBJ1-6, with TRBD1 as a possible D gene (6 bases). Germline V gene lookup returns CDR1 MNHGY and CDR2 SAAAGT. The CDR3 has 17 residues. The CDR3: CASSNSGGRALNSPLHF. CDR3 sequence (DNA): TGTGCCAGCAGTAACTCGGGGGGCCGGGCCTTAAATTCACCCCTCCACTTT.

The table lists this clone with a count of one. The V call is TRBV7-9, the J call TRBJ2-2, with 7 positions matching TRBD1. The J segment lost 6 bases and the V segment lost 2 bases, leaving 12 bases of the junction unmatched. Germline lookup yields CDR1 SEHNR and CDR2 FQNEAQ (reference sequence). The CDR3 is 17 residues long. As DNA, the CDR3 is TGTGCCAGCAGCTTACCTTCCGGGACAGAGAGCGCCGGGGAGCTGTTTTTT. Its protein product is CASSLPSGTESAGELFF.

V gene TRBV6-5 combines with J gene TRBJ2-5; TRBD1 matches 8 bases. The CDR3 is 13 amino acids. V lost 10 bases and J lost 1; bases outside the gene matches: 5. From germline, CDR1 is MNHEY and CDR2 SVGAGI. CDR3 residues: CATGQGTQETQYF. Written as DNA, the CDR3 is TGTGCCACCGGACAGGGCACCCAAGAGACCCAGTACTTC.

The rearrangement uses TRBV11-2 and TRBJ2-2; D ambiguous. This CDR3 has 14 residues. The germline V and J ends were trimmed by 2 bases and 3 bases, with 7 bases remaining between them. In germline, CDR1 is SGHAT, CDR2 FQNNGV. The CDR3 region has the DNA TGTGCCAGCAGCTTAAAGTGGGACACCGGGGAGCTGTTTTTT. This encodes CASSLKWDTGELFF.

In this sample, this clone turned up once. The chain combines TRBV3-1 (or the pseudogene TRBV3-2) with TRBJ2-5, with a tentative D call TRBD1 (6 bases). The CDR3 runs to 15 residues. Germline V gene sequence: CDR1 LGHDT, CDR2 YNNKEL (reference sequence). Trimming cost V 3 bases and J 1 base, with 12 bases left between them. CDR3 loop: CASSQGGQLQETQYF. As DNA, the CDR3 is TGTGCCAGCAGCCAGGGTGGACAGCTCCAAGAGACCCAGTACTTC.

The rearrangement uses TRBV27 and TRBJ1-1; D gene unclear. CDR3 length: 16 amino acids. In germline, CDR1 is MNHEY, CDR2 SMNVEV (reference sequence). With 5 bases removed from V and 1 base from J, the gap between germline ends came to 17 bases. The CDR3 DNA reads TGTGCCAGCAGTCCGATTGTAGGTGCCGGGAACACTGAAGCTTTCTTT. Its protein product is CASSPIVGAGNTEAFF.

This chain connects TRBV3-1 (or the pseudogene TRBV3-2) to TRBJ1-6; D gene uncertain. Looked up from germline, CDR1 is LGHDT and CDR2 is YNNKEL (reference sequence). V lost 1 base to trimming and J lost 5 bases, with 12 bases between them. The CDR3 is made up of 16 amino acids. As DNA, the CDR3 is TGTGCCAGCAGCCAAGGGGGAACGGCCGATAATTCACCCCTCCACTTT. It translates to CASSQGGTADNSPLHF.

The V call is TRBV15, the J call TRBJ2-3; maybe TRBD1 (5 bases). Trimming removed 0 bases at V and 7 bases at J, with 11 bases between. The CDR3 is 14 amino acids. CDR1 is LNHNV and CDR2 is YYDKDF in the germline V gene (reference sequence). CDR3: CATSRDDSGYTQYF. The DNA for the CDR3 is TGTGCCACCAGCAGAGACGACAGTGGTTATACGCAGTATTTT.

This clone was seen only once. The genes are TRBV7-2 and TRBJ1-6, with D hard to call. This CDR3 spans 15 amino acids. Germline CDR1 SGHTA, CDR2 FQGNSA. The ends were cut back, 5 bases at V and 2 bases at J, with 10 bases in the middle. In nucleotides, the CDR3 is TGTGCCAGCAGCCCCTACCTGGCCTATAATTCACCCCTCCACTTT. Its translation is CASSPYLAYNSPLHF.

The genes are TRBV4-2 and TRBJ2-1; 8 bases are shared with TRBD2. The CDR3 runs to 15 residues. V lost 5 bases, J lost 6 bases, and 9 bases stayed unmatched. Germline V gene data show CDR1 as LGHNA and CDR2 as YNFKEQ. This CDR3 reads CASSAEAGDLNEQFF. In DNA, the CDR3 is TGTGCCAGCAGCGCCGAAGCGGGGGACCTCAATGAGCAGTTCTTC.